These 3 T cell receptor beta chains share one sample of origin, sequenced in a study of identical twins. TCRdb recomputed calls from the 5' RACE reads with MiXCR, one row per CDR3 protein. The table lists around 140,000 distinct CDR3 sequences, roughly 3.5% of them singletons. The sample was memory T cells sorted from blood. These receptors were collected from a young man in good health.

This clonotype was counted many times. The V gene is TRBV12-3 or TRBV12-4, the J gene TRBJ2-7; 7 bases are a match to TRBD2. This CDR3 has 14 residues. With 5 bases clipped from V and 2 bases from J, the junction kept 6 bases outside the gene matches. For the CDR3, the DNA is TGTGCCAGCAGTCCCAGTGGGGGGGCCTACGAGCAGTACGTC. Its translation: CASSPSGGAYEQYV.

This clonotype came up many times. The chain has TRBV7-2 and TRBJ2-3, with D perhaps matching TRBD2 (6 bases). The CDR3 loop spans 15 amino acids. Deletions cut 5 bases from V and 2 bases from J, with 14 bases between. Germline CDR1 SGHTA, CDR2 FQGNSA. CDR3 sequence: CASSLMAGFTDTQYF. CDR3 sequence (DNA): TGTGCCAGCAGCCTCATGGCGGGATTCACAGATACGCAGTATTTT.

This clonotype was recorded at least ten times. In nucleotides, the CDR3 is TGTGCCAGCAGCTTACGGCTAGCGGGAATGTACTCCTACAATGAGCAGTTCTTC. Protein: CASSLRLAGMYSYNEQFF. The rearrangement joins TRBV7-2 to TRBJ2-1; TRBD2 matches at 9 bases. Germline loops: CDR1 SGHTA, CDR2 FQGNSA. The V gene end was trimmed by 2 bases and the J gene end by 0 bases; junction bases not matched to a gene: 8. This CDR3 has 18 residues.